The present TCR beta chain was sequenced within a study of T cell responses to AZD1222 COVID-19 vaccine. Findings and limits, study-wide: The donor cohort was predominantly white British with a female majority, and clonal diversity may have been underestimated. Spike as a whole was targeted by vaccine-associated CD4 TCRs, dominant at 160-218 and 743-854. In all cases, repertoires were sampled only after the peak T cell response. Close to half of spike-specific TCRs reportedly recognize unmutated variant regions.

Assay: immunoSEQ multiplex PCR; the TCRdb copy retains only in-frame clones and omits some. Seen here are 130,000 or so clones, approximately 94% observed once, and the top ten hold 6.6%. Comment on this clone: As yet, its antigen is unknown.

Trimming removed 1 base at V and 1 base at J, with 11 bases between. CDR1 is SGHTA, CDR2 FQGNSA, per germline. The CDR3 runs 15 residues. The clonotype originates from an adult in good health. The chain uses TRBV7-2 and TRBJ2-7, with D possibly being TRBD2 (6 bases). The sequencing here drew on peripheral blood, taken on day 0 of AZD1222 vaccination. The CDR3, as DNA: TGTGCCAGCAGCTTAGAGGGAGGTCCTTCCTACGAGCAGTACTTC. This sequence encodes CASSLEGGPSYEQYF.